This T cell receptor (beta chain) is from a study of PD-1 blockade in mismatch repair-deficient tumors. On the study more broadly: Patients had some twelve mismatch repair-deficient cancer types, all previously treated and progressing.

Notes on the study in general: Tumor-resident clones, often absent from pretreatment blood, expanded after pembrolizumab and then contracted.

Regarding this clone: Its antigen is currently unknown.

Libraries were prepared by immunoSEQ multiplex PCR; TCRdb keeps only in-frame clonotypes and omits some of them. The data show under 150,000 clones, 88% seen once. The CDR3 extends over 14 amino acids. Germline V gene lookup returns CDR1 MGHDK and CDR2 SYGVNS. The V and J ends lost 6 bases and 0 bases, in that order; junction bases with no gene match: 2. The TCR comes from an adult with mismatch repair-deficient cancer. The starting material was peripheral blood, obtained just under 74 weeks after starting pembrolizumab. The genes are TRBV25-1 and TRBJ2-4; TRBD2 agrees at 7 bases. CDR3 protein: CASRSGKAKNIQYF. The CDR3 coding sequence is TGTGCCAGCAGAAGCGGGAAAGCCAAAAACATTCAGTACTTC.